Listed below are T cell receptor beta chains from one sample, sequenced in a study of T cell responses to AZD1222 COVID-19 vaccine. Produced via immunoSEQ multiplex PCR; TCRdb's table is partial and in-frame only. The repertoire holds about 180,000 clones, with about 86% as singletons. The material was peripheral blood, obtained 28 days after the second AZD1222 dose. The receptor source for this set is an adult who received the AZD1222 COVID-19 vaccine. Both conserved end residues are part of each CDR3. D genes are given only for firm matches. Where a row states a size, it is once, few, many or the class of an expanded clone; other rows omit it.

clone size: -; D gene: -; J gene: TRBJ1-6; V gene: TRBV4-1; CDR3 protein: CASSPPPESSYNSPLHF; CDR3 DNA: TGCGCCAGCAGCCCCCCCCCGGAGAGCTCCTATAATTCACCCCTCCACTTT
clone size: -; D gene: -; J gene: TRBJ1-4; V gene: TRBV2; CDR3 protein: CASGRRATNEKLFF; CDR3 DNA: TGTGCCAGCGGCAGGAGGGCAACTAATGAAAAACTGTTTTTT
clone size: -; D gene: -; J gene: TRBJ1-1; V gene: TRBV29-1; CDR3 protein: CSVALTGSDTEAFF; CDR3 DNA: TGCAGCGTTGCCCTGACAGGTTCGGACACTGAAGCTTTCTTT
clone size: -; D gene: -; J gene: TRBJ1-1; V gene: TRBV4-3; CDR3 protein: CASSQIGTPNTEAFF; CDR3 DNA: TGCGCCAGCAGCCAGATCGGGACACCGAACACTGAAGCTTTCTTT
clone size: -; D gene: -; J gene: TRBJ1-2; V gene: TRBV5-8; CDR3 protein: CASSLVANYGYTF; CDR3 DNA: TGTGCCAGCAGCTTAGTGGCTAACTATGGCTACACCTTC
clone size: -; D gene: TRBD2; J gene: TRBJ2-1; V gene: TRBV6-5; CDR3 protein: CASYPGLASYNEQFF; CDR3 DNA: TGTGCCAGCTACCCCGGACTAGCGTCCTACAATGAGCAGTTCTTC
clone size: -; D gene: -; J gene: TRBJ2-7; V gene: TRBV5-1; CDR3 protein: CASSSGQTLPYEQYF; CDR3 DNA: TGCGCCAGCAGCTCCGGACAGACCTTACCCTACGAGCAGTACTTC
clone size: once; D gene: TRBD2; J gene: TRBJ2-7; V gene: TRBV5-1; CDR3 protein: CASSREGGAGSLWEQYF; CDR3 DNA: TGCGCCAGCAGCCGGGAGGGCGGGGCAGGGAGCCTTTGGGAGCAGTACTTC
clone size: -; D gene: TRBD1; J gene: TRBJ2-7; V gene: TRBV6-2/TRBV6-3; CDR3 protein: CASSRDRATYEQYF; CDR3 DNA: TGTGCCAGCAGCCGCGACAGGGCAACCTACGAGCAGTACTTC
clone size: -; D gene: -; J gene: TRBJ2-1; V gene: TRBV28; CDR3 protein: CASSPRRDGSYNEQFF; CDR3 DNA: TGTGCCAGCAGTCCCAGGAGGGACGGGTCCTACAATGAGCAGTTCTTC
clone size: -; D gene: -; J gene: TRBJ2-1; V gene: TRBV7-9; CDR3 protein: CASSLSTVNEQFF; CDR3 DNA: TGTGCCAGCAGCCTCAGTACAGTGAATGAGCAGTTCTTC
clone size: -; D gene: -; J gene: TRBJ2-2; V gene: TRBV3-1/TRBV3-2; CDR3 protein: CASSHGTGRGTGELFF; CDR3 DNA: TGTGCCAGCAGCCATGGGACGGGTCGCGGTACCGGGGAGCTGTTTTTT
clone size: -; D gene: TRBD1; J gene: TRBJ1-5; V gene: TRBV10-3; CDR3 protein: CAIGTGDSNQPQHF; CDR3 DNA: TGTGCCATCGGGACAGGGGACAGCAATCAGCCCCAGCATTTT
clone size: -; D gene: -; J gene: TRBJ2-7; V gene: TRBV28; CDR3 protein: CATVGADHYEQYF; CDR3 DNA: TGTGCCACCGTGGGGGCAGATCACTACGAGCAGTACTTC
clone size: few; D gene: TRBD1; J gene: TRBJ2-1; V gene: TRBV27; CDR3 protein: CASSSGTVANEQFF; CDR3 DNA: TGTGCCAGCAGTTCCGGGACAGTCGCCAATGAGCAGTTCTTC
clone size: -; D gene: TRBD1; J gene: TRBJ1-2; V gene: TRBV12-3/TRBV12-4; CDR3 protein: CASTIGQGGYTF; CDR3 DNA: TGTGCCAGCACCATCGGACAGGGAGGCTACACCTTC
clone size: -; D gene: TRBD1; J gene: TRBJ1-1; V gene: TRBV19; CDR3 protein: CASSPDRGNLNTEAFF; CDR3 DNA: TGTGCCAGTAGCCCGGACAGGGGAAATCTGAACACTGAAGCTTTCTTT
clone size: -; D gene: TRBD1; J gene: TRBJ2-3; V gene: TRBV5-1; CDR3 protein: CASSLSRTGDTQYF; CDR3 DNA: TGCGCCAGCAGCTTGTCCCGGACAGGGGATACGCAGTATTTT
clone size: -; D gene: -; J gene: TRBJ1-1; V gene: TRBV18; CDR3 protein: CASSPSGGTNTEAFF; CDR3 DNA: TGTGCCAGCTCCCCCTCCGGGGGGACGAACACTGAAGCTTTCTTT
clone size: -; D gene: -; J gene: TRBJ2-2; V gene: TRBV18; CDR3 protein: CASSPSAAVKLFF; CDR3 DNA: TGTGCCAGCTCACCGTCCGCCGCGGTGAAGCTGTTTTTT
clone size: -; D gene: TRBD1; J gene: TRBJ1-2; V gene: TRBV9; CDR3 protein: CASSVQGASGYTF; CDR3 DNA: TGTGCCAGCAGCGTACAGGGGGCATCTGGCTACACCTTC
clone size: -; D gene: TRBD2; J gene: TRBJ2-2; V gene: TRBV29-1; CDR3 protein: CSARKTSSFPSGELFF; CDR3 DNA: TGCAGCGCCCGAAAGACTAGCAGTTTTCCGTCCGGGGAGCTGTTTTTT
clone size: -; D gene: -; J gene: TRBJ2-7; V gene: TRBV19; CDR3 protein: CASSSRAYEQYF; CDR3 DNA: TGTGCCAGTAGTTCTAGGGCGTACGAGCAGTACTTC
clone size: once; D gene: -; J gene: TRBJ1-2; V gene: TRBV19; CDR3 protein: CASSIRDGNYGYTF; CDR3 DNA: TGTGCCAGTAGTATCCGGGACGGTAACTATGGCTACACCTTC
clone size: -; D gene: TRBD2; J gene: TRBJ2-5; V gene: TRBV9; CDR3 protein: CASSASGGRETQYF; CDR3 DNA: TGTGCCAGCAGCGCCTCGGGGGGGCGGGAGACCCAGTACTTC
clone size: -; D gene: TRBD2; J gene: TRBJ2-3; V gene: TRBV4-3; CDR3 protein: CASSPSRTSGGDTQYF; CDR3 DNA: TGCGCCAGCAGCCCTTCCAGGACTAGCGGTGGAGATACGCAGTATTTT
clone size: -; D gene: -; J gene: TRBJ1-2; V gene: TRBV19; CDR3 protein: CASSENRDVGYTF; CDR3 DNA: TGTGCCAGTTCTGAAAACAGGGACGTTGGCTACACCTTC
clone size: -; D gene: -; J gene: TRBJ1-2; V gene: TRBV12-3/TRBV12-4; CDR3 protein: CASSPNGALGYTF; CDR3 DNA: TGTGCCAGCAGTCCAAATGGGGCGTTGGGCTACACCTTC
clone size: few; D gene: TRBD2; J gene: TRBJ2-7; V gene: TRBV27; CDR3 protein: CASTVAGDAYEQYF; CDR3 DNA: TGTGCCAGCACCGTGGCGGGGGACGCCTACGAGCAGTACTTC
clone size: -; D gene: TRBD2; J gene: TRBJ2-3; V gene: TRBV7-7; CDR3 protein: CASSLGTSGNTDTQYF; CDR3 DNA: TGTGCTAGCAGCTTGGGGACTAGCGGGAACACAGATACGCAGTATTTT
clone size: -; D gene: -; J gene: TRBJ1-1; V gene: TRBV5-1; CDR3 protein: CASSRGEEYTEAFF; CDR3 DNA: TGCGCCAGCAGCAGGGGAGAGGAATACACTGAAGCTTTCTTT
clone size: -; D gene: -; J gene: TRBJ1-2; V gene: TRBV27; CDR3 protein: CASSSIGGARGYTF; CDR3 DNA: TGTGCCAGCAGTTCTATAGGTGGGGCGCGTGGCTACACCTTC
clone size: -; D gene: TRBD1; J gene: TRBJ1-1; V gene: TRBV6-5; CDR3 protein: CASSSWTGGPTEAFF; CDR3 DNA: TGTGCCAGCAGTTCCTGGACAGGGGGACCCACTGAAGCTTTCTTT
clone size: -; D gene: TRBD2; J gene: TRBJ2-1; V gene: TRBV6-5; CDR3 protein: CASVTSGGPTQGQFF; CDR3 DNA: TGTGCCAGCGTGACTAGCGGGGGTCCCACTCAGGGGCAGTTCTTC
clone size: -; D gene: TRBD2; J gene: TRBJ2-1; V gene: TRBV10-3; CDR3 protein: CAIRSGLAGSGDEQFF; CDR3 DNA: TGTGCCATCAGATCGGGACTAGCGGGGTCAGGCGATGAGCAGTTCTTC
clone size: -; D gene: -; J gene: TRBJ1-3; V gene: TRBV6-5; CDR3 protein: CASSSTGRTGNTIYF; CDR3 DNA: TGTGCCAGCAGTTCCACGGGCCGAACTGGAAACACCATATATTTT
clone size: once; D gene: -; J gene: TRBJ1-5; V gene: TRBV23-1; CDR3 protein: CASSQWITGADQPQHF; CDR3 DNA: TGCGCCAGCAGTCAGTGGATCACGGGGGCGGATCAGCCCCAGCATTTT
clone size: -; D gene: TRBD1; J gene: TRBJ1-2; V gene: TRBV2; CDR3 protein: CASRAPGQPSYGYTF; CDR3 DNA: TGTGCCAGCAGAGCACCGGGACAGCCATCCTATGGCTACACCTTC
clone size: -; D gene: -; J gene: TRBJ1-4; V gene: TRBV10-2; CDR3 protein: CASSDKSGVLATNEKLFF; CDR3 DNA: TGCGCCAGCAGTGATAAGTCGGGGGTTCTTGCAACTAATGAAAAACTGTTTTTT
clone size: -; D gene: -; J gene: TRBJ2-7; V gene: TRBV29-1; CDR3 protein: CSVEDLRDLAYEQYF; CDR3 DNA: TGCAGCGTTGAAGATCTGCGTGACTTGGCCTACGAGCAGTACTTC
clone size: -; D gene: TRBD2; J gene: TRBJ2-5; V gene: TRBV15; CDR3 protein: CATSRAGGGLVKTQYF; CDR3 DNA: TGTGCCACCAGCAGAGCTGGCGGGGGGCTGGTGAAGACCCAGTACTTC
clone size: -; D gene: -; J gene: TRBJ1-1; V gene: TRBV30; CDR3 protein: CAWRTGDGAFF; CDR3 DNA: TGTGCCTGGAGGACGGGGGACGGAGCTTTCTTT
clone size: -; D gene: TRBD1; J gene: TRBJ2-2; V gene: TRBV24-1; CDR3 protein: CATSDKGTELNTGELFF; CDR3 DNA: TGTGCCACCAGTGATAAAGGGACAGAGTTGAACACCGGGGAGCTGTTTTTT
clone size: once; D gene: -; J gene: TRBJ1-1; V gene: TRBV7-9; CDR3 protein: CASSSPDNSQWNTEAFF; CDR3 DNA: TGTGCCAGCAGCTCGCCGGACAACAGCCAGTGGAACACTGAAGCTTTCTTT
clone size: -; D gene: -; J gene: TRBJ2-3; V gene: TRBV10-3; CDR3 protein: CAISDGGPTDTQYF; CDR3 DNA: TGTGCCATCAGTGATGGGGGACCCACAGATACGCAGTATTTT
clone size: -; D gene: -; J gene: TRBJ2-1; V gene: TRBV7-9; CDR3 protein: CASSQLPGLGQDEQFF; CDR3 DNA: TGTGCCAGCAGCCAACTGCCGGGCCTCGGTCAAGATGAGCAGTTCTTC
clone size: -; D gene: -; J gene: TRBJ1-6; V gene: TRBV5-6; CDR3 protein: CASSPIRGNNSPLHF; CDR3 DNA: TGTGCCAGCAGCCCAATTCGCGGAAATAATTCACCCCTCCACTTT
clone size: -; D gene: -; J gene: TRBJ1-5; V gene: TRBV19; CDR3 protein: CASSIREGPQHF; CDR3 DNA: TGTGCCAGTAGTATAAGAGAGGGGCCCCAGCATTTT
clone size: -; D gene: TRBD1; J gene: TRBJ1-2; V gene: TRBV20-1; CDR3 protein: CSASQTGNYGYTF; CDR3 DNA: TGCAGTGCTAGTCAGACAGGGAACTATGGCTACACCTTC
clone size: -; D gene: TRBD1; J gene: TRBJ1-3; V gene: TRBV19; CDR3 protein: CASSINRGAGNTIYF; CDR3 DNA: TGTGCCAGTAGTATTAACAGGGGAGCCGGAAACACCATATATTTT
clone size: -; D gene: TRBD2; J gene: TRBJ2-5; V gene: TRBV5-1; CDR3 protein: CASKSLAGAETQYF; CDR3 DNA: TGCGCCAGCAAATCACTAGCGGGGGCTGAGACCCAGTACTTC
clone size: -; D gene: TRBD1; J gene: TRBJ1-1; V gene: TRBV5-5; CDR3 protein: CASSRNDRTGTEAFF; CDR3 DNA: TGTGCCAGCAGCCGTAATGACAGGACAGGCACTGAAGCTTTCTTT
clone size: -; D gene: -; J gene: TRBJ1-4; V gene: TRBV30; CDR3 protein: CAWDRPNEKLFF; CDR3 DNA: TGTGCCTGGGACAGGCCGAATGAAAAACTGTTTTTT
clone size: -; D gene: -; J gene: TRBJ1-6; V gene: TRBV11-2; CDR3 protein: CASSLTSRAGSNSPLHF; CDR3 DNA: TGTGCCAGCAGCTTAACCTCCCGCGCCGGTTCAAATTCACCCCTCCACTTT